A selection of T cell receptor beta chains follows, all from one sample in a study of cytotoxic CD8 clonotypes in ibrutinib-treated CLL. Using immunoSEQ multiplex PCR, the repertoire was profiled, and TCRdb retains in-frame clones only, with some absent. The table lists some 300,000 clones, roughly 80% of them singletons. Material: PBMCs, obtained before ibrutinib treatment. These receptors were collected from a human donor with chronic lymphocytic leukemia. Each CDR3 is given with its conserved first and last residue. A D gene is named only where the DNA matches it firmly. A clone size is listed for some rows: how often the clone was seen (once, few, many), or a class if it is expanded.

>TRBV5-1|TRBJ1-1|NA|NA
TGCGCCAGCAGGCTGGGGATGAACACTGAAGCTTTCTTT
CASRLGMNTEAFF
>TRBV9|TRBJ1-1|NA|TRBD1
TGTGCCAGCAGCGTAGTGGGACAGGGGAACACTGAAGCTTTCTTT
CASSVVGQGNTEAFF
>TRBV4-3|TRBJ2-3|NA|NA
TGCGCCAGCAGCCAAGATCTAGTCACAGATACGCAGTATTTT
CASSQDLVTDTQYF
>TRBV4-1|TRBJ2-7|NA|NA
TGCGCCAGCAGCCAAGATTTCGGAACGATCGAGCAGTACTTC
CASSQDFGTIEQYF
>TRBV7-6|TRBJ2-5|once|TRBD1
TGTGCCAGCAGCCCAGGGGGTTTCGAGACCCAGTACTTC
CASSPGGFETQYF
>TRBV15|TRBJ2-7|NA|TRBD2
TGTGCCACCAGCAGAGGTCCCCCGGGACTAGTGATCGAGCAGTACTTC
CATSRGPPGLVIEQYF
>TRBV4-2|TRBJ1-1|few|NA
TGTGCCAGCAGCTTGATGAGCGCAGCTTTCTTT
CASSLMSAAFF
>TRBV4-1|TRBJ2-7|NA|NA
TGCGCCAGCAGCCAAGTGGGGGCAATCTACGAGCAGTACTTC
CASSQVGAIYEQYF
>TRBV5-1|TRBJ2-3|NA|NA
TGCGCCAGCAGCTTGGGGGCGAGCACAGATACGCAGTATTTT
CASSLGASTDTQYF
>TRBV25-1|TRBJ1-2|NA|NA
TGTGCCAGCAGTGAATTCGGACAAGATTATGGCTACACCTTC
CASSEFGQDYGYTF
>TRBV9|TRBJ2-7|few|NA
TGTGCCAGCAGCGTGGGTCTGAGGCCCGAGCAGTACTTC
CASSVGLRPEQYF
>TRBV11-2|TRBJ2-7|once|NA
TGTGCCAGCAGCTTAACTTATCCAGGGGACTACGAGCAGTACTTC
CASSLTYPGDYEQYF
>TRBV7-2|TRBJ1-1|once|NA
TGTGCCAGCAGCCTTAGTCGCGACCAGAGAGAAGCTTTCTTT
CASSLSRDQREAFF
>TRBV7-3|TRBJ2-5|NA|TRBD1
TGTGCCAGCAGGTTAACCCATGGGACAGGGGTGCAAGAGACCCAGTACTTC
CASRLTHGTGVQETQYF
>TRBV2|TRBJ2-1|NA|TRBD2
TGTGCCAGCAGTGCGCTCGAACTAGCGGGAGCGGGGAATGAGCAGTTCTTC
CASSALELAGAGNEQFF
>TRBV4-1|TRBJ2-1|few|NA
TGCGCCAGCAGTCAAGTAGGGGATGAGCAGTTCTTC
CASSQVGDEQFF
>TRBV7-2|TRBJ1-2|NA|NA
TGTGCCAGCAGCGACAACGCGTTCTATGGCTACACCTTC
CASSDNAFYGYTF
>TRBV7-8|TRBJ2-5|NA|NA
TGTGCCAGCAGCTTAGACAGACGAGAGACCCAGTACTTC
CASSLDRRETQYF
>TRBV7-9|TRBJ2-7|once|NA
TGTGCCAGCAGCTCACAGGACCCGAGCTCCTACGAGCAGTACTTC
CASSSQDPSSYEQYF
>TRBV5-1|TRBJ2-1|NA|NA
TGCGCCAGCACCTTGCTAGGGTCGTATTACAATGAGCAGTTCTTC
CASTLLGSYYNEQFF
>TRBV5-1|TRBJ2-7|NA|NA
TGCGCCAGCAGCCCACCGGGACTCCACTCCTACGAGCAGTACTTC
CASSPPGLHSYEQYF
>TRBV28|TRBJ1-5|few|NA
TGTGCCAGCAAACCCGTTTCGGGCAATCAGCCCCAGCATTTT
CASKPVSGNQPQHF
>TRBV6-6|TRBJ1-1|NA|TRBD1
TGTGCCAGCAGTTACCCGGGACAGCACACTGAAGCTTTCTTT
CASSYPGQHTEAFF
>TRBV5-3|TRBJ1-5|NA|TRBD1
TGTGCCAGAAGCAAAAACCGGACAGGACATCAGCCCCAGCATTTT
CARSKNRTGHQPQHF
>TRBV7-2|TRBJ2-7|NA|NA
TGTGCCAGCAGCTTAGGGAATAGCGGTCCGAGCTCCTACGAGCAGTACTTC
CASSLGNSGPSSYEQYF
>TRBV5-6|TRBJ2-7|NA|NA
TGTGCCAGCAGCTTGGGCTCGTCCTACGAGCAGTACTTC
CASSLGSSYEQYF
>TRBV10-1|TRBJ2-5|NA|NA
TGCGCCAGCAGTGAGTCGCCGGGCGGGGACCAAGAGACCCAGTACTTC
CASSESPGGDQETQYF
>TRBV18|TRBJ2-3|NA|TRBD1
TGTGCCAGCTCACCTTCGACAGGGGGATCGGGTACGCAGTATTTT
CASSPSTGGSGTQYF
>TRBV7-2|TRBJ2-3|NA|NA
TGTGCCAGCAGCTTACGGGTAGTAACAGATACGCAGTATTTT
CASSLRVVTDTQYF
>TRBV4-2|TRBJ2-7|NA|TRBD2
TGTGCCAGCAGCCAAGGTGAGCGGGGCCGGTTCTCCTACGAGCAGTACTTC
CASSQGERGRFSYEQYF
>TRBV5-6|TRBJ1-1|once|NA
TGTGCCAGCAGCTTGCTGAACAGGCCGAACACTGAAGCTTTCTTT
CASSLLNRPNTEAFF
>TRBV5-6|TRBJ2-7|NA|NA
TGTGCCAGCAGCTTGGTGGGGAAATACGAGCAGTACTTC
CASSLVGKYEQYF
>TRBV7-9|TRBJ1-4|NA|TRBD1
TGTGCCAGCAGCTTTTGGAGGACAGGAAATGAAAAACTGTTTTTT
CASSFWRTGNEKLFF
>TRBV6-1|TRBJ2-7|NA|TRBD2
TGTGCCAGCAGTGACCTAGCGGAGCCCTCCTACGAGCAGTACTTC
CASSDLAEPSYEQYF
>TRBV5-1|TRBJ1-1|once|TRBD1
TGCGCCAGCAGCCACGGCAGGGGGGACATGAACACTGAAGCTTTCTTT
CASSHGRGDMNTEAFF
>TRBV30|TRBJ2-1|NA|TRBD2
TGTGCCTGGAGGCGACTAGCGGGAGGGTACAATGAGCAGTTCTTC
CAWRRLAGGYNEQFF
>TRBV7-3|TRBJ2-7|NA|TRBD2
TGTGCCAGCAGCCTACTAGCGGGAGGTCACGAGCAGTACTTC
CASSLLAGGHEQYF
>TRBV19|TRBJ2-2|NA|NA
TGTGCCAGTAGTATCGGACAACCCACCGGGGAGCTGTTTTTT
CASSIGQPTGELFF
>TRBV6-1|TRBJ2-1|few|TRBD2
TGTGCCAGCAGTGAAGGGGACCCCGGGACTAGCGGGTACAATGAGCAGTTCTTC
CASSEGDPGTSGYNEQFF
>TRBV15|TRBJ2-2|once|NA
TGTGCCACCCATCAAACGGGGACGGGGACCGGGGAGCTGTTTTTT
CATHQTGTGTGELFF